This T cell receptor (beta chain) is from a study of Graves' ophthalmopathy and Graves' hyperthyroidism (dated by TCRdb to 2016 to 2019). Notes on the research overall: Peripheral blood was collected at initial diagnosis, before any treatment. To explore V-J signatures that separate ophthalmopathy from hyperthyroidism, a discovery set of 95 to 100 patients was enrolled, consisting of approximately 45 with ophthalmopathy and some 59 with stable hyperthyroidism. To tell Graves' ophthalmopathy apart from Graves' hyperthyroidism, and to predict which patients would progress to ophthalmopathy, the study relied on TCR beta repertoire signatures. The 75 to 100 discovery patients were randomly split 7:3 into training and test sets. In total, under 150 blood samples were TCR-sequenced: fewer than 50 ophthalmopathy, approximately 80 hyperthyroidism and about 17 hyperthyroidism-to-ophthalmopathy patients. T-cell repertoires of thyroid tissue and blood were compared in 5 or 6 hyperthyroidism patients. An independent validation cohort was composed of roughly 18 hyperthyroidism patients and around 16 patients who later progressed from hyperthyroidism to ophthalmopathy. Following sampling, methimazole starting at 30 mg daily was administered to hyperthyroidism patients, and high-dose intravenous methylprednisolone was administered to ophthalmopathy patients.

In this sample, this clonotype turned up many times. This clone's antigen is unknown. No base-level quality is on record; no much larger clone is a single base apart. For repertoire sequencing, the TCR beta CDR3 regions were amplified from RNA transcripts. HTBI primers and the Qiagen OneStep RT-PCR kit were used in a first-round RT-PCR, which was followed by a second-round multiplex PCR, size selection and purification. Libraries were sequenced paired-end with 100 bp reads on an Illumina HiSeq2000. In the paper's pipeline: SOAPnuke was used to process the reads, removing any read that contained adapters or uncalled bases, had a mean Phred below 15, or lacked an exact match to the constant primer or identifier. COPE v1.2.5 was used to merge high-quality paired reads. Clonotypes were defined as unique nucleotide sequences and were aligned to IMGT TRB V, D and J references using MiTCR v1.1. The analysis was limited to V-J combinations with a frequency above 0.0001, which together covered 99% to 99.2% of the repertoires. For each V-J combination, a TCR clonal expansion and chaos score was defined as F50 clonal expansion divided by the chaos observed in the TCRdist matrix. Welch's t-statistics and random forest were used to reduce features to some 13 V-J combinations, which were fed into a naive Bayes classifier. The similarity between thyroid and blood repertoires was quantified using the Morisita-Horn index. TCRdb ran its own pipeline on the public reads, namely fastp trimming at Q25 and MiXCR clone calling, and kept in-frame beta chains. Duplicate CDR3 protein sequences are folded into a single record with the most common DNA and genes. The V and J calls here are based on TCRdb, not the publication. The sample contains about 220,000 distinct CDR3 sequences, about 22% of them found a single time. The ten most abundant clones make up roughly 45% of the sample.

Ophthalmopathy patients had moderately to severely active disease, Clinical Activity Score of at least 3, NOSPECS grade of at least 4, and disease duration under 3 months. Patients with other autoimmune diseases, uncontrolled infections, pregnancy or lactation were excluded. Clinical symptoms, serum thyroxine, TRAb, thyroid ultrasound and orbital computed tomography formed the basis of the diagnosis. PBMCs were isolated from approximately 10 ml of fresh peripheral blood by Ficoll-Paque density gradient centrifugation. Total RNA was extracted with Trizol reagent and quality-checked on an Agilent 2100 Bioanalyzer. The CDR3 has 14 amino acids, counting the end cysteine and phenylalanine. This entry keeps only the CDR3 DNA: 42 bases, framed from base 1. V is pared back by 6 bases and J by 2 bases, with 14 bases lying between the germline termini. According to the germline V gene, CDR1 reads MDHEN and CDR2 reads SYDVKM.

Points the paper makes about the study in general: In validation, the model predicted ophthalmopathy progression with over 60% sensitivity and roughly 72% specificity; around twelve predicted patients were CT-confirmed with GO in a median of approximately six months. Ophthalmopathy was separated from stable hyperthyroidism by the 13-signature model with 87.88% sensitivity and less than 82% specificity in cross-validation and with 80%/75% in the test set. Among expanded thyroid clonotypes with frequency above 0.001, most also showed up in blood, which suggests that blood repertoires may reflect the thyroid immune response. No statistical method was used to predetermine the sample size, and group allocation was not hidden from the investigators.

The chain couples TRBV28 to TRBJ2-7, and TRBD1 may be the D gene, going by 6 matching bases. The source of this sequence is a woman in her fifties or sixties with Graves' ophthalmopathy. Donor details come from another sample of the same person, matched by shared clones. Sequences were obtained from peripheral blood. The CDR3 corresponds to CASSHRVVTYEQYF. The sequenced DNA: TGTGCCAGCAGCCACAGGGTTGTGACCTACGAGCAGTACTTC.